The rows below give T cell receptor beta chains drawn from one sample of a study of early T cells in non-severe SARS-CoV-2 infection. TCRdb itself ran the 5' RACE reads through MiXCR, one entry per CDR3 protein. The table has 35,000 to 50,000 distinct CDR3 sequences, approximately 5.9% seen once; the top ten hold more than 7.5%. Sequencing was performed on whole blood, taken at baseline. These TCRs come from an adult who was a healthcare worker with PCR-confirmed SARS-CoV-2 infection or an uninfected control (not recorded which). Both conserved end residues are part of each CDR3.

>TRBJ2-5|TRBV28
CASSRETQYF
>TRBJ2-2|TRBV24-1
CATSDPGQGAAGELFF
>TRBJ1-2|TRBV12-3/TRBV12-4
CASSSGGTDSFNYGYTF
>TRBJ2-3|TRBV12-3/TRBV12-4
CASALAGGDTQYF
>TRBJ2-7|TRBV27
CASSLRTGYEQYF
>TRBJ2-2|TRBV10-3
CAIRPSGQNTGELFF
>TRBJ1-2|TRBV6-1
CASNPEHTNYGYTF
>TRBJ1-2|TRBV7-2
CASSLVSSGLGGYTF
>TRBJ2-7|TRBV19
CASNPSSGAPYEQYF
>TRBJ1-5|TRBV27
CASSSTGVGQPQHF
>TRBJ1-5|TRBV7-8
CASSLYGNQPQHF
>TRBJ2-3|TRBV4-2
CASSQVENTDTQYF
>TRBJ2-7|TRBV29-1
CSVSGLYEQYF
>TRBJ2-1|TRBV20-1
CSAGDPPSGLGNEQFF
>TRBJ1-1|TRBV7-9
CASSLDHGQVLKAFF
>TRBJ1-4|TRBV6-5
CASSPSGQGYRLFF
>TRBJ2-1|TRBV3-1
CASSQSGTSNEQFF
>TRBJ2-5|TRBV18
CASSPLSKPQETQYF
>TRBJ1-1|TRBV20-1
CSAWVPDSENTEAFF
>TRBJ1-2|TRBV3-1
CASSQGGQNYGYTF
>TRBJ1-6|TRBV4-1
CASSQEAVYSPLHF
>TRBJ1-5|TRBV3-1
CASSQDLGNQPQHF
>TRBJ1-1|TRBV20-1
CSARQGQKNTEAFF
>TRBJ1-5|TRBV15
CATSKVGTSVSDSNQPQHF
>TRBJ1-2|TRBV3-1
CASSQSSYGYTF
>TRBJ2-3|TRBV12-3/TRBV12-4
CASSPGTSGGGATDTQYF
>TRBJ2-7|TRBV11-2
CASSPTNRRGNYEQYF
>TRBJ2-7|TRBV2
CASSRGSFSYEQYF
>TRBJ2-3|TRBV6-1
CASSAGPASTDTQYF
>TRBJ2-5|TRBV11-2
CASSLRGSGGRQETQYF
>TRBJ1-5|TRBV20-1
CSARGREVQPQHF
>TRBJ1-5|TRBV24-1
CATSDPGGNQPQHF
>TRBJ2-2|TRBV5-1
CASSQSGPNTGELFF
>TRBJ2-1|TRBV5-6
CASSLRALGNEQFF
>TRBJ1-5|TRBV24-1
CATSDLGPSNQPQHF
>TRBJ2-5|TRBV7-2
CASSLGRGGHQETQYF
>TRBJ2-7|TRBV11-2
CASSSGRTYEQYF
>TRBJ2-7|TRBV7-2
CASSRDRASYEQYF
>TRBJ2-3|TRBV2
CASRKASGSTDTQYF
>TRBJ2-7|TRBV10-3
CAISDYESSYEQYF
>TRBJ1-1|TRBV5-1
CASSPETGEAFF
>TRBJ2-2|TRBV7-6
CASSVVDGGNTGELFF
>TRBJ1-6|TRBV18
CASSQTGQGIFNSPLHF
>TRBJ1-2|TRBV2
CASSPDRAHYGYTF
>TRBJ1-1|TRBV28
CASNIQGQDTEAFF